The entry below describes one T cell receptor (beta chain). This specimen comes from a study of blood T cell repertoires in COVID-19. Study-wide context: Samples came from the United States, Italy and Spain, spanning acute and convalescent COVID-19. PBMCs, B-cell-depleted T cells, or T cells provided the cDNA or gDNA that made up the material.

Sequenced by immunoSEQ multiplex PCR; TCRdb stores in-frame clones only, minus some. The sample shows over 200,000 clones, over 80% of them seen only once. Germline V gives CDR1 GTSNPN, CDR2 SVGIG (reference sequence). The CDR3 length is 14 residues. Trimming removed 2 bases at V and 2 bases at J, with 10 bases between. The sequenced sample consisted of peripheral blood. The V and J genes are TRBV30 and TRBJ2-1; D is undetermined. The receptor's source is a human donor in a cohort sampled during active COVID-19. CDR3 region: CAWSLEPTYNEQFF. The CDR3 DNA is TGTGCCTGGAGTCTGGAGCCAACCTACAATGAGCAGTTCTTC.